These 21 T cell receptor beta chains originate from one sample sequenced in a study of OX40 agonist ivuxolimab in advanced cancers. Data came from immunoSEQ multiplex PCR; TCRdb stores just in-frame clones and leaves some out. Of some 77,000 clones in the sample, approximately 90% were seen once. The starting material was CD4+ or CD8+ T cells sorted from blood, obtained in a trial of the OX40 agonist ivuxolimab. These receptors came from an adult with an advanced solid tumor such as melanoma, head and neck, liver or kidney cancer.

The CDR3 reads CASSGGGEYNEQFF. As DNA, the CDR3 is TGTGCCAGCTCGGGCGGGGGGGAATACAATGAGCAGTTCTTC. The V gene is TRBV6-5, the J gene TRBJ2-1, with TRBD2 matching over 9 bases. V shed 8 bases, J shed 4 bases, and the junction held 6 bases outside the gene matches. Per the germline V gene, CDR1 is MNHEY and CDR2 is SVGAGI. The CDR3 contains 14 residues.

The V call is TRBV7-9, the J call TRBJ2-7, with 7 bases matching TRBD2. Germline CDR1 reads SEHNR; CDR2 reads FQNEAQ (reference sequence). The V gene end was trimmed by 5 bases and the J gene end by 3 bases; junction bases not matched to a gene: 7. This CDR3 comprises 14 residues. CDR3 DNA: TGTGCCAGCAGCCCACCCTGGGAGGGCTACGAGCAGTACTTC. Residues: CASSPPWEGYEQYF.

The rearrangement uses TRBV6-1 and TRBJ1-1; D is uncertain. This CDR3 contains 14 residues. Trimming took 3 bases from V and 1 from J, leaving 9 bases between them. From germline, CDR1 is MNHNS and CDR2 SASEGT. The CDR3: CASSESGANTEAFF. The CDR3 nucleotides read TGTGCCAGCAGTGAGTCGGGAGCGAACACTGAAGCTTTCTTT.

This chain joins TRBV10-2 and TRBJ2-1; no reliable D call. The CDR3 length is 13 residues. The germline V gene encodes CDR1 WSHSY and CDR2 SAAADI. V was cut by 5 bases and J by 5 bases, with 10 bases left in between. The CDR3 sequence is CASSPAQNNEQFF. DNA for the CDR3: TGCGCCAGCAGTCCCGCACAGAACAATGAGCAGTTCTTC.

This clone was picked up one time. The chain links TRBV18 to TRBJ1-5, with 8 bases lining up with TRBD1. Germline V gene data show CDR1 as KGHSH and CDR2 as LQKENI. The CDR3 contains 17 residues. V lost 2 bases to trimming and J lost 0 bases; unmatched junction nucleotides: 6. CDR3 in amino acids: CASSPTQGVYSNQPQHF. The CDR3 DNA is TGTGCCAGCTCACCAACACAGGGGGTTTATAGCAATCAGCCCCAGCATTTT.

The chain has TRBV19 and TRBJ1-5, with TRBD1 identical over 7 bases. Germline assignment: CDR1 LNHDA and CDR2 SQIVND (reference sequence). The CDR3 consists of 15 residues. The junction had 8 bases not matched to a gene; V was cut back by 3 bases and J by 6 bases. CDR3 amino acids: CASSIDRDLRQPQHF. DNA of the CDR3: TGTGCCAGTAGTATTGACAGGGATTTACGTCAGCCCCAGCATTTT.

The J gene is TRBJ1-1, the V gene TRBV25-1; TRBD1 might be the D (5 bases). CDR1 MGHDK and CDR2 SYGVNS come from the germline V gene. V lost 8 bases, J lost 0 bases, and 16 bases lay in between. The CDR3 is made up of 15 amino acids. CDR3 protein: CASGPGPRLNTEAFF. The CDR3 region has the DNA TGTGCCAGCGGACCGGGACCCCGGTTGAACACTGAAGCTTTCTTT.

This clone has a single count. The rearrangement uses TRBV6-5 and TRBJ1-2; weak D call: TRBD1 (6 bases). The CDR3 spans 16 residues. The V and J ends lost 4 bases and 0 bases respectively, with 15 bases between them. Germline CDR1 reads MNHEY; CDR2 reads SVGAGI. The CDR3 nucleotides are TGTGCCAGCAGTTGGGTCCGGGACACCTCTAACTATGGCTACACCTTC. Residues: CASSWVRDTSNYGYTF.

The rearrangement uses TRBV11-2 and TRBJ2-7, with D possibly TRBD1 on 6 matching bases. Germline lookup yields CDR1 SGHAT and CDR2 FQNNGV. The CDR3 consists of 14 residues. Trimming removed 3 bases from V and 0 bases from J, with 9 bases in between. The CDR3 coding sequence is TGTGCCAGCAGCTTCGCAGGGGCCTCCTACGAGCAGTACTTC. This sequence encodes CASSFAGASYEQYF.

The chain combines TRBV4-3 with TRBJ1-2; maybe TRBD1 (5 bases). Per the germline V gene, CDR1 is LGHNA and CDR2 is YSLEER. V shed 4 bases and J shed 0 bases, with 9 bases lying between them. The length of the CDR3 is 14 residues. Written as DNA, the CDR3 is TGCGCCAGCAGCCCGGGGACGGCTAACTATGGCTACACCTTC. Protein: CASSPGTANYGYTF.

The J gene is TRBJ1-6, the V gene TRBV6-5, with a tentative D call TRBD1 (5 bases). This CDR3 has 15 residues. Per the germline V gene, CDR1 is MNHEY and CDR2 is SVGAGI. V lost 6 bases and J lost 4, with 13 bases in between. The CDR3 reads CASRTPGGYNSPLHF. The CDR3 DNA is TGTGCCAGCAGGACTCCCGGGGGTTATAATTCACCCCTCCACTTT.

The chain links TRBV11-2 to TRBJ1-2; unclear D gene. Germline loops: CDR1 SGHAT, CDR2 FQNNGV. V was cut by 3 bases and J by 0 bases, with 11 bases left in between. This CDR3 contains 15 residues. The CDR3 DNA sequence: TGTGCCAGCAGCTTCTCCGGCAGAACTAACTATGGCTACACCTTC. As protein: CASSFSGRTNYGYTF.

This chain connects TRBV5-6 to TRBJ2-1; D gene unclear. CDR1 is SGHDT, CDR2 YYEEEE, per germline. V was shortened by 2 bases and J by 3 bases, with 6 bases between the two germline ends. The length of the CDR3 is 13 residues. CDR3 sequence reads: CASSFGYYNEQFF. CDR3 sequence (DNA): TGTGCCAGCAGCTTTGGGTACTACAATGAGCAGTTCTTC.

The rearrangement uses TRBV27 and TRBJ1-1, with no clear D. The germline CDR1 and CDR2 sequences are MNHEY and SMNVEV (reference sequence). With 8 bases removed from V and 1 base from J, the gap between germline ends came to 14 bases. This CDR3 spans 14 amino acids. The CDR3: CASSSTEWNTEAFF. The CDR3 nucleotides read TGTGCCAGCTCCTCTACCGAATGGAACACTGAAGCTTTCTTT.

The chain combines TRBV5-1 with TRBJ1-1; 8 bases agree with TRBD1. Trimming removed 4 bases from V and 6 bases from J; junction bases left unmatched: 11. The CDR3 runs to 15 residues. Germline V CDR1 and CDR2: SGHRS, YFSETQ. The chain's CDR3 is CASSASTGDIPEAFF. CDR3 in DNA: TGCGCCAGCAGCGCATCGACAGGGGATATCCCTGAAGCTTTCTTT.

V and J are TRBV4-1 and TRBJ2-2; 8 bases are shared with TRBD2. The germline V gene has CDR1 MGHRA and CDR2 YSYEKL. The CDR3 is made up of 16 amino acids. Trimming cost V 0 bases and J 5 bases; bases outside gene matches: 5. The CDR3 reads CASSQDPGGGTGELFF. DNA of the CDR3: TGCGCCAGCAGCCAAGATCCCGGGGGGGGGACCGGGGAGCTGTTTTTT.

The chain is built from TRBV13 and TRBJ2-7, with D possibly TRBD1 on 6 matching bases. Per germline, CDR1 PRHDT and CDR2 FYEKMQ (reference sequence). The CDR3 consists of 14 residues. Trimming pared 2 bases from V and 7 bases from J, leaving 15 bases between. Written as DNA, the CDR3 is TGTGCCAGCAGCTTATATAGCAGGGGTAGGGAGCAGTACTTC. Translation gives CASSLYSRGREQYF.

This clone has a single count. The rearrangement joins TRBV11-2 to TRBJ2-3; tentative D call: TRBD2 (7 bases). Trimming shortened V by 0 bases and J by 7 bases, and 20 bases separated the two germline ends. There are 17 residues in the CDR3. Germline CDR1 and CDR2: SGHAT and FQNNGV. CDR3 protein: CASSLDLHGGPRNTQYF. CDR3 sequence (DNA): TGTGCCAGCAGCTTAGATCTTCACGGGGGGCCCCGGAATACGCAGTATTTT.

The genes are TRBV4-3 and TRBJ2-7; D is perhaps TRBD1 or TRBD2 (6 bases each). The CDR3 loop spans 16 amino acids. V was cut by 0 bases and J by 0 bases, with 12 bases left in between. Per germline, CDR1 LGHNA and CDR2 YSLEER. CDR3 coding DNA: TGCGCCAGCAGCCAAGATAGGGGGGTTAGCTCCTACGAGCAGTACTTC. This sequence encodes CASSQDRGVSSYEQYF.

The chain couples TRBV5-8 to TRBJ1-3; D perhaps matches TRBD1 (6 bases). Germline V gene data show CDR1 as SGHTS and CDR2 as YDEGEE. The CDR3 sequence is 17 residues long. Trimming cost V 3 bases and J 2 bases, with 18 bases left between them. The CDR3 is CASSSTPSGDTGNTIYF. The CDR3 DNA reads as TGTGCCAGCAGCTCCACTCCGAGCGGGGACACTGGAAACACCATATATTTT.

The chain uses TRBV30 and TRBJ1-4, with 9 bases that match TRBD1. V lost 7 bases and J lost 4; bases outside the gene matches: 7. This CDR3 is built from 14 residues. Germline V gene lookup returns CDR1 GTSNPN and CDR2 SVGIG (reference sequence). In DNA form, the CDR3 reads TGTGCCTTGACAGGGGGGCAGGGTAATGAAAAACTGTTTTTT. This translates into CALTGGQGNEKLFF.